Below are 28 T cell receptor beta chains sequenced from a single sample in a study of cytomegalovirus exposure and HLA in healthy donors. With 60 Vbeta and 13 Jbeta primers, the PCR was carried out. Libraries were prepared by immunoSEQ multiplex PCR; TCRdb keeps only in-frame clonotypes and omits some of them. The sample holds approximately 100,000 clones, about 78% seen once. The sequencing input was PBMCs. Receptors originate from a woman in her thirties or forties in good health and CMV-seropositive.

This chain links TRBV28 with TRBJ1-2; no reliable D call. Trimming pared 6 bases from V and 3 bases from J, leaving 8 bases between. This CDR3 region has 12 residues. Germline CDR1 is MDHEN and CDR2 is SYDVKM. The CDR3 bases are TGTGCCAGCAGATCCCCGGACTATGGCTACACCTTC. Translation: CASRSPDYGYTF.

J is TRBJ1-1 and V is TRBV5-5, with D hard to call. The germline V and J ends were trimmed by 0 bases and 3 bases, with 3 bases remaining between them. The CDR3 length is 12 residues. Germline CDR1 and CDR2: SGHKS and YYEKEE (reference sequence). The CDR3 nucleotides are TGTGCCAGCAGCTTGGCAGACACTGAAGCTTTCTTT. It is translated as CASSLADTEAFF.

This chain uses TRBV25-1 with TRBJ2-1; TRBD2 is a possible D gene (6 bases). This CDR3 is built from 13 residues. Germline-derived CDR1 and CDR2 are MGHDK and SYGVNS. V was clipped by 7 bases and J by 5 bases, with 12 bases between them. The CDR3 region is CASNGDLDNEQFF. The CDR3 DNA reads TGTGCCAGCAATGGGGACTTGGACAATGAGCAGTTCTTC.

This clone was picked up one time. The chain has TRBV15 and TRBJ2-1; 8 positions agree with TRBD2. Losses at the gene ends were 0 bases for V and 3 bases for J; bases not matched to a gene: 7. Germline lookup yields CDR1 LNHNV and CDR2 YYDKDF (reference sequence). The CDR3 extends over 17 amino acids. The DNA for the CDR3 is TGTGCCACCAGCAGAGAAAGGGTAGCGGGGAACTACAATGAGCAGTTCTTC. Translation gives CATSRERVAGNYNEQFF.

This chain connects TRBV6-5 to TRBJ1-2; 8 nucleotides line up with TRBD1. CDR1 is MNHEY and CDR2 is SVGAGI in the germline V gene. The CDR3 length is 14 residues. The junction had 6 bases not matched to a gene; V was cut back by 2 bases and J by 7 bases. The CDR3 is CASSYRPGGCGYTF. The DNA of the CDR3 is TGTGCCAGCAGTTACCGGCCAGGGGGCTGTGGCTACACCTTC.

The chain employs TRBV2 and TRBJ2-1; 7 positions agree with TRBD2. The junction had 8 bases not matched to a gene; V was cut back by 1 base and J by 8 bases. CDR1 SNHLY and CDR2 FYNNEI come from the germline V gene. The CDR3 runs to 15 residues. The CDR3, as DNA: TGTGCCAGCAGTGAAGGAGGGAGGGCCAGGGATGAGCAGTTCTTC. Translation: CASSEGGRARDEQFF.

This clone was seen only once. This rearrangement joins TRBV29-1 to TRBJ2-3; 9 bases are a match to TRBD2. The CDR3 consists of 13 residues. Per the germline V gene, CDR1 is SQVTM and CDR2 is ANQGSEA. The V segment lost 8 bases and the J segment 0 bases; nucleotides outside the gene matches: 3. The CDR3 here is CSSSGTSTDTQYF. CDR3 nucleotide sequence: TGCAGCTCTAGCGGGACTAGCACAGATACGCAGTATTTT.

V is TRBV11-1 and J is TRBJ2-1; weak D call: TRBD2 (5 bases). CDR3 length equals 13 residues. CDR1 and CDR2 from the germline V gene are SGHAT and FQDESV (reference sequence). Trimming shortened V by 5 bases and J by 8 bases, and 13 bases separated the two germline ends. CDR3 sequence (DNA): TGTGCCAGCAGCAAGGGCCTAGCTTATGAGCAGTTCTTC. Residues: CASSKGLAYEQFF.

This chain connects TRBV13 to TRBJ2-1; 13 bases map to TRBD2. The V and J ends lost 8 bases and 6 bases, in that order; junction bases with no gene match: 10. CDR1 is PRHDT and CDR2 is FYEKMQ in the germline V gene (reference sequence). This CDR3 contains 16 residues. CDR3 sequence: CASLITGLAGANEQFF. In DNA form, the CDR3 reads TGTGCCAGCCTTATCACAGGACTAGCGGGAGCCAATGAGCAGTTCTTC.

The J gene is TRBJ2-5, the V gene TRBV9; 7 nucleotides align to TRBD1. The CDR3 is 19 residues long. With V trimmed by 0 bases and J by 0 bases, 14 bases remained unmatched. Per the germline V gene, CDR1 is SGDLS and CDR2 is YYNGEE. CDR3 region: CASSVGRGRQGSYQETQYF. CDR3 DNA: TGTGCCAGCAGCGTAGGAAGAGGACGACAGGGTTCGTACCAAGAGACCCAGTACTTC. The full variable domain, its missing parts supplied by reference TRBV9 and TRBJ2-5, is DSGVTQTPKHLITATGQRVTLRCSPRSGDLSVYWYQQSLDQGLQFLIQYYNGEERAKGNILERFSAQQFPDLHSELNLSSLELGDSALYFCASSVGRGRQGSYQETQYFGPGTRLLVL.

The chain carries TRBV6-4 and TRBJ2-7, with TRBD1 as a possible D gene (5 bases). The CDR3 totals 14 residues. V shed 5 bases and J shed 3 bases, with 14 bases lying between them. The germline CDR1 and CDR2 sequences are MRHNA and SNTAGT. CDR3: CASSLGRQGYEQYF. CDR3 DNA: TGTGCCAGCAGTCTCGGTCGTCAGGGCTACGAGCAGTACTTC.

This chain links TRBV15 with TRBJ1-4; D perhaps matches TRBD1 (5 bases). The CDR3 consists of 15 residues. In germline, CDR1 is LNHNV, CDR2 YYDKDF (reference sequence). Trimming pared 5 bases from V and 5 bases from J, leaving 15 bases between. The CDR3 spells CATSPDRGGNEKLFF. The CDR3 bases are TGTGCCACCAGCCCGGATCGGGGGGGGAATGAAAAACTGTTTTTT.

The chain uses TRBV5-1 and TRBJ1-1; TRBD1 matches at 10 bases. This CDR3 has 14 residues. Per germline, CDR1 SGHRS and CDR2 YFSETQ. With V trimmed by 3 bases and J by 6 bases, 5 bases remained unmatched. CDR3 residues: CASSWPGQGSEAFF. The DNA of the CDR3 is TGCGCCAGCAGCTGGCCGGGACAGGGGTCTGAAGCTTTCTTT.

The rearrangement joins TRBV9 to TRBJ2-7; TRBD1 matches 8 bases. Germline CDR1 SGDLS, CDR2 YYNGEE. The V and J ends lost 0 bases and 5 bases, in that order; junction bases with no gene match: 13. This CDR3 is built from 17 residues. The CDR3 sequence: CASSVALNGQGINEQYF. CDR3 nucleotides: TGTGCCAGCAGCGTAGCCCTGAACGGACAGGGTATCAACGAGCAGTACTTC.

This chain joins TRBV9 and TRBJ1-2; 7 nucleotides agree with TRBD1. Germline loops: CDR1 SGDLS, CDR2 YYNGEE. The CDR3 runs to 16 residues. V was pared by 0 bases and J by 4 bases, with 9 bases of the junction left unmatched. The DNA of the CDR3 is TGTGCCAGCAGCGTAGGGGACAGATTAGAAGTCTATGGCTACACCTTC. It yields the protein CASSVGDRLEVYGYTF.

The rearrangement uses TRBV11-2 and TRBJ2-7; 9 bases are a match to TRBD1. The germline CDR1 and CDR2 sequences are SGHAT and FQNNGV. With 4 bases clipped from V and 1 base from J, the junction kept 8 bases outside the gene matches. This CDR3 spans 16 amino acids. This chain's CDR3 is CASSSLGQGYSYEQYF. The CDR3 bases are TGTGCCAGCAGCTCCCTGGGACAGGGTTATTCCTACGAGCAGTACTTC.

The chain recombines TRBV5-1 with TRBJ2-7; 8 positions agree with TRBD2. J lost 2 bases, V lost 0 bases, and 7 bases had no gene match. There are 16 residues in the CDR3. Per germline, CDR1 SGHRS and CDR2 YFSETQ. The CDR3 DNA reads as TGCGCCAGCAGCTTGGCGCTAACTAGCGGTACCTACGAGCAGTACTTC. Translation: CASSLALTSGTYEQYF.

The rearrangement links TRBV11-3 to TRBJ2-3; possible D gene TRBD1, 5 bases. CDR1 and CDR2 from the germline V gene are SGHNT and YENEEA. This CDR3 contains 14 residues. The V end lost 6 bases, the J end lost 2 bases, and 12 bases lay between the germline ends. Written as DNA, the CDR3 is TGTGCCAGCAGTTTGACAGCCCACACAGATACGCAGTATTTT. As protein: CASSLTAHTDTQYF.

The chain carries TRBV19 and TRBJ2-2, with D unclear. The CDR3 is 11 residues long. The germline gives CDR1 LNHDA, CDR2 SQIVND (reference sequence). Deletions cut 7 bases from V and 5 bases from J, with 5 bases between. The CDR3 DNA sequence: TGTGCCAGTACATTTACCGGGGAGCTGTTTTTT. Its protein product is CASTFTGELFF. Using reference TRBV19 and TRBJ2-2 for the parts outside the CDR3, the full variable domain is DGGITQSPKYLFRKEGQNVTLSCEQNLNHDAMYWYRQDPGQGLRLIYYSQIVNDFQKGDIAEGYSVSREKKESFPLTVTSAQKNPTAFYLCASTFTGELFFGEGSRLTVL.

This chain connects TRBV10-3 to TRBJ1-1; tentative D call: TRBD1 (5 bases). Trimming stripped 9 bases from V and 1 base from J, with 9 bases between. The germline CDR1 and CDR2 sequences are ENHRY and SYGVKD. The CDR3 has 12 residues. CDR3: CAMGRANTEAFF. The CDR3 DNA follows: TGTGCCATGGGCAGGGCGAACACTGAAGCTTTCTTT.

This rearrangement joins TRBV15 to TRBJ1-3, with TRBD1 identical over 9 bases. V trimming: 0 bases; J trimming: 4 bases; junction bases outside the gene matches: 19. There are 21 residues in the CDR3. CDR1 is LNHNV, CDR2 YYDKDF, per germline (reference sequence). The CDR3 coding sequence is TGTGCCACCAGCAGAGATCATACAGGGGGCTGGTGGAACACTGCCGGAAACACCATATATTTT. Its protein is CATSRDHTGGWWNTAGNTIYF.

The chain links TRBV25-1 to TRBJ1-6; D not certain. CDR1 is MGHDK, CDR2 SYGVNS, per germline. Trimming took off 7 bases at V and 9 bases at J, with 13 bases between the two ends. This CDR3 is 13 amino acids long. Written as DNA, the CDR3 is TGTGCCAGCACCCGCGGCGAATTTTCACCCCTCCACTTT. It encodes CASTRGEFSPLHF.

CDR3 residues: CASSGGQSHNYGYTF. The CDR3 DNA sequence: TGTGCCAGCAGCGGAGGACAGTCCCATAACTATGGCTACACCTTC. The chain uses TRBV7-9 and TRBJ1-2; the D gene is possibly TRBD1 (6 bases). The ends were cut back, 5 bases at V and 1 base at J, with 14 bases in the middle. Per germline, CDR1 SEHNR and CDR2 FQNEAQ (reference sequence). The CDR3 covers 15 residues. Looking up the rest from reference TRBV7-9 and TRBJ1-2 gives the full variable domain: DTGVSQNPRHKITKRGQNVTFRCDPISEHNRLYWYRQTLGQGPEFLTYFQNEAQLEKSRLLSDRFSAERPKGSFSTLEIQRTEQGDSAMYLCASSGGQSHNYGYTFGSGTRLTVV.

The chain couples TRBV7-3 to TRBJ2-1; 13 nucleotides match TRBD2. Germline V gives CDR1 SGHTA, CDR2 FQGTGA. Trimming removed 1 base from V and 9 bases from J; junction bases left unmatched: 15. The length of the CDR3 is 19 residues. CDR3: CASSLMGGTSGTKIFEQFF. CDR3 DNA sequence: TGTGCCAGCAGCTTAATGGGGGGGACTAGCGGGACGAAGATCTTTGAGCAGTTCTTC.

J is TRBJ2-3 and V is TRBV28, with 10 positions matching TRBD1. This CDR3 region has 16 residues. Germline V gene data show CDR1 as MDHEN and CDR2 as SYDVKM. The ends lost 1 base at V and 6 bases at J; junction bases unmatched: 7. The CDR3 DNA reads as TGTGCCAGCAGTTTATCCCAGACAGGGGGCATGGATACGCAGTATTTT. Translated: CASSLSQTGGMDTQYF.

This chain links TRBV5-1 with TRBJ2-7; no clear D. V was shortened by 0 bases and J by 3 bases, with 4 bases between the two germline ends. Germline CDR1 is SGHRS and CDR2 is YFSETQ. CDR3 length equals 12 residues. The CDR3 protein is CASSLVLYEQYF. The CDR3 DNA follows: TGCGCCAGCAGCTTGGTTCTCTACGAGCAGTACTTC.

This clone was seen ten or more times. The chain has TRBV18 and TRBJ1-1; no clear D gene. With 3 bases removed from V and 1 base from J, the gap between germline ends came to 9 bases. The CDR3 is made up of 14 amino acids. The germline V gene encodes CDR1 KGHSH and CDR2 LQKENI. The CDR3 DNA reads TGTGCCAGCTCACCTTCTGGGAGGAACACTGAAGCTTTCTTT. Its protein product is CASSPSGRNTEAFF.

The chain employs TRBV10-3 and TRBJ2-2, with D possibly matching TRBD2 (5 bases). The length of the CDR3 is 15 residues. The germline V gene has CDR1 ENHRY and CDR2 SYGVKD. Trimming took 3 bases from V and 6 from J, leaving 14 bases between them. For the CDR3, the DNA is TGTGCCATCAGTGATAGCGACCCCGGGGCCGGGGAGCTGTTTTTT. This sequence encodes CAISDSDPGAGELFF.